The source of this T cell receptor (beta chain) is a study of cytomegalovirus exposure and HLA in healthy donors. Primers included in the PCR were 60 Vbeta and 13 Jbeta primers. The table came from immunoSEQ multiplex PCR; TCRdb's copy has only in-frame clones and leaves some out. The top ten hold about 4.4% of the sample, which has 100,000 to 150,000 clones, 74% seen once. Germline V gene data show CDR1 as MDHEN and CDR2 as SYDVKM. The CDR3 spans 13 residues. V was trimmed by 6 bases and J by 4 bases, leaving 12 bases between them. This clonotype was sampled from a woman between 50 and 59 years old in good health and CMV-seropositive. The genes are TRBV28 and TRBJ2-5; D is ambiguous. The material sequenced was PBMCs. DNA for the CDR3: TGTGCCAGCAGACCCATGAGCCCAGAGACCCAGTACTTC. Its translation is CASRPMSPETQYF.